This T cell receptor beta chain was sequenced during a study of beta chain features in type 1 diabetes (dated by TCRdb to between 2018 and 2020). With respect to the entire study: Mean age, gender distribution, total cell number and subset yield did not differ between patients and healthy donors. A total of roughly 98,000,000 sorted cells were examined across all samples, and a strong correlation was observed between cell number per subset and RNA yield. In the study, TCRB repertoires of sorted circulating CD4+ T cell subsets from recently diagnosed type 1 diabetes patients were compared with those of matched healthy donors. Regulatory and stem cell-like memory subsets were obtained from only 8 patients and about eight healthy donors, while naive and central memory subsets were obtained from all 28 donors. The full study reports these points: PCR might favor shorter templates, but patient and control samples were amplified and corrected together, so any skew would affect both groups equally. Because small numbers of individuals were included in the HLA sub-analyses, any influence of HLA type on TCRB rearrangement was left unresolved. Naive, central memory and regulatory TCRB repertoires appeared more similar among patients than among healthy donors. A moderate but significant shortening of TCRB CDR3 length was observed in type 1 diabetes patients in all four CD4+ subsets. Because cDNA was sequenced instead of genomic DNA, activated cells with high expression could be over-represented, although the groups did not differ in activation or CD3 levels. At VDJ recombination sites, type 1 diabetes patients had fewer insertions and more deleted nucleotides, which implies abnormalities in thymic rearrangement.

From each donor, a single peripheral blood sample of approximately 0.11 L on average was drawn into heparinised tubes. A BD FACSAria II and a panel including CD45RO, CCR7, CD25, CD127, CD95 and CD27 were used to sort naive, central memory, regulatory and stem cell-like memory CD4+ T cells. A purity above 98% was achieved for all sorted populations. PBMCs were isolated immediately by Lymphoprep density gradient centrifugation and stained directly without culture. To minimize batch effects, samples were stained and sorted in pairs, one healthy donor with one patient per experiment. A note on this clone: The antigen this receptor binds is unknown. Base quality data are lacking; no much larger clone is found one base away. Other DNA sequences in the sample encode the same CDR3.

The entire amount of isolated RNA was reverse transcribed using the High Capacity cDNA Reverse Transcription Kit, so the sequenced TCRB transcripts were expressed ones. Deep immunoSEQ sequencing was applied to naive, central memory and regulatory T cell samples, giving an average of about 3.6 million total reads per sample. Sorted cells were lysed in RLT buffer and RNA was extracted with DNase-treated RNeasy Micro or Mini kits, depending on cell number. To prevent cross-contamination, every cell subset was processed on its own, while patient and healthy donor samples were processed together. Using the immunoSEQ multiplex PCR, TCRB sequences were amplified from cDNA into 87-bp fragments spanning the CDR3 region. Sequencing of the amplicons was done on the Illumina HiSeq platform. The authors' pipeline ran thus. PCR bias was computationally corrected using synthetic template baselines, reads within Hamming distance 2 were collapsed, and singletons that could not be merged were discarded. Reads were aligned to IMGT to assign V, D and J genes, CDR3 length, and insertions or deletions at six rearrangement sites. Within each subset, clonotype counts were normalized to the number of sorted cells before true diversity and Gini coefficients were calculated with the tcR R package. The overlap coefficient, calculated on TCRB nucleotide sequences, was used to measure repertoire sharing. Out-of-frame TCRB sequences from naive cells were analyzed as a proxy for the pre-selection repertoire. Held by TCRdb, this immuneACCESS table contains in-frame sequences only and omits some clones. Under half of the omission traces to an unresolved V gene where checked; the cause of the rest is unknown. The V and J calls and the clone size are those of that table, but D and trimming were determined from the DNA. In this sample the table shows 550,000 to 850,000 clones, 13% of which occur a single time. The ten largest account for less than 0.025% of the sample.

Taken from the germline V gene (reference sequence), the CDR1 and CDR2 loops are GTSNPN and SVGIG. Its CDR3 holds 17 amino acids, cysteine through phenylalanine. Left in the record is the CDR3 DNA by itself, 51 bases read in frame from the first base. Trimming removed 1 base from V and 0 bases from J; the gene matches leave 9 bases unexplained. The chain is assembled from TRBV30 and TRBJ2-3; TRBD1 agrees with 8 junctional bases. This receptor was identified in a man aged 18 to 29 with type 1 diabetes. Material: naive CD4+ T cells from blood. The cell subset or site label, read with the paper, signifies: true naive CD4+ T cells. The CDR3 has the sequence CAWSAQRTGISTDTQYF. The nucleotide sequence is TGTGCCTGGAGTGCCCAAAGGACAGGGATTAGCACAGATACGCAGTATTTT.